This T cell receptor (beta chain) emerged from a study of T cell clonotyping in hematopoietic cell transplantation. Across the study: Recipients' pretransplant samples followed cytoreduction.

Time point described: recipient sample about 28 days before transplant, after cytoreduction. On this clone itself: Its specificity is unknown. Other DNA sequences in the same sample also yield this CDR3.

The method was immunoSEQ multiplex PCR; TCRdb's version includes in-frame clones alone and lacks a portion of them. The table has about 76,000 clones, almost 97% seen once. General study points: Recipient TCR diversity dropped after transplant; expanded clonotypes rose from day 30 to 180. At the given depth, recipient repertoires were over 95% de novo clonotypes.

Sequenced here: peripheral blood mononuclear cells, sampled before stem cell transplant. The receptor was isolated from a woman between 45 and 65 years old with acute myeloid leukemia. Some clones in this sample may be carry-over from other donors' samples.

Written as DNA, the CDR3 is TGTGCCTGGAGTGTTGGGCAGCCCCAGCATTTT. This sequence encodes CAWSVGQPQHF. The rearrangement joins TRBV30 to TRBJ1-5; no firm D call. The CDR3 has 11 amino acids. Trimming removed 0 bases from V and 7 bases from J, with 4 bases in between. The germline V gene has CDR1 GTSNPN and CDR2 SVGIG (reference sequence).